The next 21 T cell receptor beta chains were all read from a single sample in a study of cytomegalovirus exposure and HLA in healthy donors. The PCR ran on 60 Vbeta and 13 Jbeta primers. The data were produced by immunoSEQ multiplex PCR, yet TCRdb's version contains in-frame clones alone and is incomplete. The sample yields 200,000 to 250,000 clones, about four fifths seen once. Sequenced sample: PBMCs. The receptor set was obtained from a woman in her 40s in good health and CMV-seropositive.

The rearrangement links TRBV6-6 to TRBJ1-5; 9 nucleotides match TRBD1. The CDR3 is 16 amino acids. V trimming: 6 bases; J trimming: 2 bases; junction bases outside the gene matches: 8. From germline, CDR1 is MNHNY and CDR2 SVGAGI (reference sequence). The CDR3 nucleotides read TGTGCCAGCAGGAGGGGACAGGGAACTGGCAATCAGCCCCAGCATTTT. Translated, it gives CASRRGQGTGNQPQHF.

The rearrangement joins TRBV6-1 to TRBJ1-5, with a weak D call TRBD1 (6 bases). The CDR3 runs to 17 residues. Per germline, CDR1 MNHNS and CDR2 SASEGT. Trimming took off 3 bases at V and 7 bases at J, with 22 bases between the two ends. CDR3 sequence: CASSDQSRGIIRQPQHF. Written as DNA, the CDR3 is TGTGCCAGCAGTGATCAGTCCAGGGGAATCATCCGCCAGCCCCAGCATTTT.

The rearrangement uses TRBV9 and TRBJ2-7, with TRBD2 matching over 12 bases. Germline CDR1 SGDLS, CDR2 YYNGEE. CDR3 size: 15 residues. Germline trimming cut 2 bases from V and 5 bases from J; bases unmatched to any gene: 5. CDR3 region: CASSVTSGRSNEQYF. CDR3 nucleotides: TGTGCCAGCAGCGTTACTAGCGGGAGGTCCAACGAGCAGTACTTC.

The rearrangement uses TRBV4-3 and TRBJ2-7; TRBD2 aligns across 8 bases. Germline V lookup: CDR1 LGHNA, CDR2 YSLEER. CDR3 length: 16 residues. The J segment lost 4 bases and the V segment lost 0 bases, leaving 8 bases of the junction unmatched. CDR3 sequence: CASSQDAGGVRYEQYF. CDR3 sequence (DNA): TGCGCCAGCAGCCAAGATGCGGGGGGAGTGAGGTACGAGCAGTACTTC.

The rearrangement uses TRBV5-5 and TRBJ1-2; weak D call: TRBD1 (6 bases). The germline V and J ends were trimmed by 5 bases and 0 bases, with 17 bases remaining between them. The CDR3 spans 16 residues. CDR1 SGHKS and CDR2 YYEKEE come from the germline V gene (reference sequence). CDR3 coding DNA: TGTGCCAGCAGGGCGGGGGCAGGGGTTTCTAACTATGGCTACACCTTC. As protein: CASRAGAGVSNYGYTF.

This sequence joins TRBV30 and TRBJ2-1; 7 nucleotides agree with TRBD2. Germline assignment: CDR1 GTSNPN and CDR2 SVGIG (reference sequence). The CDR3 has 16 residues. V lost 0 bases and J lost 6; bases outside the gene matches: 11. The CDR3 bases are TGTGCCTGGAGTGTAAAAGGGCTAGCGGACCTCAATGAGCAGTTCTTC. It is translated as CAWSVKGLADLNEQFF.

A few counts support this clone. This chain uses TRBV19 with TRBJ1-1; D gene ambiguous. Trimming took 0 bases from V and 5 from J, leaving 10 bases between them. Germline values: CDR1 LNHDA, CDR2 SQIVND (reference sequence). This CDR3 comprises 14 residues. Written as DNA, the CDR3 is TGTGCCAGTAGTATAGATAGAGTAAAGACTGAAGCTTTCTTT. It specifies CASSIDRVKTEAFF.

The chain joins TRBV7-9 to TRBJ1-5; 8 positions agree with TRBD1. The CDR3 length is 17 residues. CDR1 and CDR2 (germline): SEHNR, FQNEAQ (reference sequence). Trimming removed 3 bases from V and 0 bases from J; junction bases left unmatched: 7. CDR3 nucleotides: TGTGCCAGCAGCTTCGACAGGGGCCCGTATAGCAATCAGCCCCAGCATTTT. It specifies CASSFDRGPYSNQPQHF.

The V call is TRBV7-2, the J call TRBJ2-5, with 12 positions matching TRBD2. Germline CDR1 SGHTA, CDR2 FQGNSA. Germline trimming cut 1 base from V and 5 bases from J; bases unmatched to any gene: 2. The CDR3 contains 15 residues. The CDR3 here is CASSLGLAGVETQYF. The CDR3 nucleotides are TGTGCCAGCAGCTTAGGACTAGCGGGGGTTGAGACCCAGTACTTC.

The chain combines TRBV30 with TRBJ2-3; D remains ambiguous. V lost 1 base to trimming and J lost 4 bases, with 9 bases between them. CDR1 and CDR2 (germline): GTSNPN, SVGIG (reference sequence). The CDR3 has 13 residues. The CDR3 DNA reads TGTGCCTGGAGTGCGGGTGCGGCAGATACGCAGTATTTT. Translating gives CAWSAGAADTQYF.

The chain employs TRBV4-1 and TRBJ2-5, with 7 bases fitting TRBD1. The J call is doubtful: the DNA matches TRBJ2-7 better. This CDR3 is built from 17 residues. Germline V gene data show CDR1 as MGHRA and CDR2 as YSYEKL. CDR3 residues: CASSPTQLRGTAYEQYF. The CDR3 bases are TGCGCCAGCAGCCCTACTCAGTTGAGGGGGACAGCCTACGAGCAGTACTTC.

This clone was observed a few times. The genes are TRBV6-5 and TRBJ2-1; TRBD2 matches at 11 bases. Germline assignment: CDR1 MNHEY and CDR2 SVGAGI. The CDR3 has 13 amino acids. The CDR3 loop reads CVIAGGPYNEQFF. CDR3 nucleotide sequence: TGTGTAATAGCGGGGGGGCCCTACAATGAGCAGTTCTTC.

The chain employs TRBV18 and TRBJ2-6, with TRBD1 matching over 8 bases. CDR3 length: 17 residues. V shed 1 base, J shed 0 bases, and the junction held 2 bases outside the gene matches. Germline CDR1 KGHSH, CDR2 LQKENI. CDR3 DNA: TGTGCCAGCTCACCACTTCAGGGGGCCTCTGGGGCCAACGTCCTGACTTTC. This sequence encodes CASSPLQGASGANVLTF.

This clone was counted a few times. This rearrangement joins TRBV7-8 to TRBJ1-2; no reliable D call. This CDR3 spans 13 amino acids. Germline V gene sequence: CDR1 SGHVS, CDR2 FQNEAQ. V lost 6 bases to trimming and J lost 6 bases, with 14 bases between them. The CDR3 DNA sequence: TGTGCCAGCAGATTCCAAAGATCGGATGGCTACACCTTC. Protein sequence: CASRFQRSDGYTF.

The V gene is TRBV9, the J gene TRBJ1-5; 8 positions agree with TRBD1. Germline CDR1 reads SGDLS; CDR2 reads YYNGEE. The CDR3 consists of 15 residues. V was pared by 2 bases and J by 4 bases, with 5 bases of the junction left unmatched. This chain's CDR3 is CASSVTGGSNQPQHF. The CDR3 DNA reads TGTGCCAGCAGCGTTACAGGGGGTTCTAATCAGCCCCAGCATTTT.

The CDR3 DNA follows: TGCGCCAGCAGCTTGACGACAGGGCGAGGAGAAAAACTGTTTTTT. This translates into CASSLTTGRGEKLFF. The chain is built from TRBV5-1 and TRBJ1-4, with 7 bases fitting TRBD1. Trimming at V came to 1 base and at J to 8 bases, leaving 8 bases not matched to a gene. The CDR3 loop spans 15 amino acids. The V gene's germline CDR1 is SGHRS and CDR2 YFSETQ.

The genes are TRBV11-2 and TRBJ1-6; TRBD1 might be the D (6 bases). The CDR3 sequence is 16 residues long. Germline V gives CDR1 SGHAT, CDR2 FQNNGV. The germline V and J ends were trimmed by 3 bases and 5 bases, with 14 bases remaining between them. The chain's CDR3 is CASSFPGTRNNSPLHF. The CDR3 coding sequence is TGTGCCAGCAGCTTCCCCGGGACAAGAAATAATTCACCCCTCCACTTT.

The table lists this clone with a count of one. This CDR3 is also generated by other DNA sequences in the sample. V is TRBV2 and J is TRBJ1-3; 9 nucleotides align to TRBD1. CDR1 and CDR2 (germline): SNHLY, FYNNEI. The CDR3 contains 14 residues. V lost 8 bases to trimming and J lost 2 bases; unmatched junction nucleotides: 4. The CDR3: CASGDREAGNTIYF. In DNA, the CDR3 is TGTGCCAGCGGGGACAGGGAGGCTGGAAACACCATATATTTT. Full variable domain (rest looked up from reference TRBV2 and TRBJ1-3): EPEVTQTPSHQVTQMGQEVILRCVPISNHLYFYWYRQILGQKVEFLVSFYNNEISEKSEIFDDQFSVERPDGSNFTLKIRSTKLEDSAMYFCASGDREAGNTIYFGEGSWLTVV.

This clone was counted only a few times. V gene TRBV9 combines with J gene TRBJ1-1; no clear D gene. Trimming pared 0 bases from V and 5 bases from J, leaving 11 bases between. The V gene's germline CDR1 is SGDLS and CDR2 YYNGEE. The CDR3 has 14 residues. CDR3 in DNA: TGTGCCAGCAGCGTAGTTGTCGGACTAACTGAAGCTTTCTTT. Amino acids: CASSVVVGLTEAFF.

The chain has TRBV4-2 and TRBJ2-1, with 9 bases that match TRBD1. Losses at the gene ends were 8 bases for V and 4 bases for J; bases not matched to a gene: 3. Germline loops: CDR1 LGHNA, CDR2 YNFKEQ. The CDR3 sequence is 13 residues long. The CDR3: CASSGTGYNEQFF. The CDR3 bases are TGTGCCAGCTCCGGGACAGGGTACAATGAGCAGTTCTTC.

In nucleotides, the CDR3 is TGTGCCAGCAGCTTCGGACAGGGTAGTTACGAGCAGTACTTC. It codes for CASSFGQGSYEQYF. V usage is TRBV5-5 and J usage is TRBJ2-7; 8 nucleotides agree with TRBD1. Germline values: CDR1 SGHKS, CDR2 YYEKEE (reference sequence). This CDR3 is 14 amino acids long. The ends lost 2 bases at V and 4 bases at J; junction bases unmatched: 5.